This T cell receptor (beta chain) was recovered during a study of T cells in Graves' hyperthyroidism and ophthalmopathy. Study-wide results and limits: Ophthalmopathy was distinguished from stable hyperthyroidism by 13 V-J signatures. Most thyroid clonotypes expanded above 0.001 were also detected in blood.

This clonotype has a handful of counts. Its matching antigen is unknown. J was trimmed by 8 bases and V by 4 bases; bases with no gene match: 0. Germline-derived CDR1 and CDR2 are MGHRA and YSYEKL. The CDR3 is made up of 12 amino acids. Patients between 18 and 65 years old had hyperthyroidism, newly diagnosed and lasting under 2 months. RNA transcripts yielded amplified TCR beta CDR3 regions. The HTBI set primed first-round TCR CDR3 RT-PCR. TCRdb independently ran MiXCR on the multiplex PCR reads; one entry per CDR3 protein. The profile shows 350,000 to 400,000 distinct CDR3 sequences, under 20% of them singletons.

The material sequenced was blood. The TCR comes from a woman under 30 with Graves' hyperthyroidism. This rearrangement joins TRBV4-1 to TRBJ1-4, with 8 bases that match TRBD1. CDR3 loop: CASSRTGEKLFF. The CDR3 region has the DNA TGCGCCAGCAGCCGGACAGGGGAAAAACTGTTTTTT.